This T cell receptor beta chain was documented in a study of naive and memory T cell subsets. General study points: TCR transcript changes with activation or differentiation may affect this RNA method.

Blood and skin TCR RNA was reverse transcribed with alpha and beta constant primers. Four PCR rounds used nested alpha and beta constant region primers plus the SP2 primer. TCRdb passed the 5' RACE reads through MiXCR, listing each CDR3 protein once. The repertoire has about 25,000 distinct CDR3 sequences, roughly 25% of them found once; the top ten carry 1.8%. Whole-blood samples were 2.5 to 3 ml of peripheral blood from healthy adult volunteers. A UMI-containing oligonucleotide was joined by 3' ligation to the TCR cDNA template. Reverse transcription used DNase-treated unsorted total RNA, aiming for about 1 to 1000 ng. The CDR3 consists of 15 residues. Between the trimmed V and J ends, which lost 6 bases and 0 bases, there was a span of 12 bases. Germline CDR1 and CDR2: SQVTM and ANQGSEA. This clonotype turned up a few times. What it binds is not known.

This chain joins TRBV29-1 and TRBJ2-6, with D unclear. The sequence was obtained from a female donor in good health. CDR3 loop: CSVQALNSGANVLTF. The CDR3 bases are TGCAGCGTCCAAGCCCTCAACTCTGGGGCCAACGTCCTGACTTTC.